Following are 17 T cell receptor beta chains from one sample sequenced in a study of human T cells and chemical hapten exposure. Time point specified: patch test 3, about 24 weeks after DPC sensitization. Noted treatment: therapeutic diphenylcyclopropenone sensitization with weekly scalp DPC. From the RACE reads, TCRdb called clonotypes with MiXCR, one entry per CDR3 protein. The top ten hold about 9.4% of the sample, which has approximately 97,000 distinct CDR3 sequences, less than 35% seen once. Sequencing used whole blood, obtained in connection with sensitization to the hapten diphenylcyclopropenone (DPC). The origin of the receptors is a man aged 40-49 years with alopecia areata. Some clones in this sample may be carry-over from other donors' samples.

In DNA form, the CDR3 reads TGTGCCAGCAGTGGCGGGGGGACAGGGGAGTCTATGGGGGCCAACGTCCTGACTTTC. It encodes CASSGGGTGESMGANVLTF. The chain employs TRBV2 and TRBJ2-6, with 10 bases identical to TRBD1. Looked up from germline, CDR1 is SNHLY and CDR2 is FYNNEI. This CDR3 has 19 amino acids. The junction had 13 bases not matched to a gene; V was cut back by 4 bases and J by 4 bases.

The chain uses TRBV4-1 and TRBJ2-2; no reliable D call. The germline gives CDR1 MGHRA, CDR2 YSYEKL. This CDR3 spans 17 amino acids. Trimming pared 1 base from V and 6 bases from J, leaving 18 bases between. In nucleotides, the CDR3 is TGCGCCAGCAGCCAAGGAATAGGGATAGTAGGCGCCGGGGAGCTGTTTTTT. The encoded protein is CASSQGIGIVGAGELFF.

This clonotype appeared a few times. The J gene is TRBJ2-7, the V gene TRBV28; D tentatively reads TRBD1 or TRBD2 (5 bases each). This CDR3 region has 14 residues. Trimming shortened V by 5 bases and J by 2 bases, and 13 bases separated the two germline ends. Germline CDR1 MDHEN, CDR2 SYDVKM. Here the CDR3 DNA reads TGTGCCAGCAGTATCCCACGGGACCCCTACGAGCAGTACTTC. Its translation is CASSIPRDPYEQYF.

This chain uses TRBV20-1 with TRBJ2-3; TRBD1 aligns across 7 bases. The CDR3 length is 13 residues. The J segment lost 2 bases and the V segment lost 4 bases, leaving 3 bases of the junction unmatched. CDR1 and CDR2 (germline): DFQATT, SNEGSKA (reference sequence). In nucleotides, the CDR3 is TGCAGTGCTACCGGGACAGTCACAGATACGCAGTATTTT. This encodes CSATGTVTDTQYF.

As DNA, the CDR3 is TGTGCCAGCAGCTCCGGACAGGTTACTCACTCTGGGGCCAACGTCCTGACTTTC. Amino acids: CASSSGQVTHSGANVLTF. This chain links TRBV7-7 with TRBJ2-6; the match to TRBD1 covers 7 bases. This CDR3 contains 18 residues. V lost 4 bases, J lost 0 bases, and 9 bases stayed unmatched. CDR1 and CDR2 from the germline V gene are SSHAT and FNYEAQ (reference sequence).

CDR3 bases: TGTGCCAGCAGCTTATGGGCTAGCGGTCCGGAGACCCAGTACTTC. Translated, it gives CASSLWASGPETQYF. V usage is TRBV7-2 and J usage is TRBJ2-5, with 7 bases matching TRBD2. Germline CDR1 reads SGHTA; CDR2 reads FQGNSA. This CDR3 has 15 residues. V dropped 2 bases and J dropped 5; count of bases not matched to a gene: 8.

The CDR3 sequence is CASSQDVGTLYEQYF. In nucleotides, the CDR3 is TGTGCCAGCAGCCAAGATGTAGGGACCCTCTACGAGCAGTACTTC. The chain has TRBV3-1 and TRBJ2-7; D could derive from TRBD1 or TRBD2 (5 bases each). V lost 0 bases to trimming and J lost 3 bases, with 12 bases between them. The germline CDR1 and CDR2 sequences are LGHDT and YNNKEL (reference sequence). The CDR3 runs to 15 residues.

The V call is TRBV18, the J call TRBJ1-4; no reliable D call. The germline V gene encodes CDR1 KGHSH and CDR2 LQKENI. V lost 4 bases to trimming and J lost 6 bases, with 9 bases between them. The CDR3 sequence is 13 residues long. The CDR3 here is CASSRGQYEKLFF. CDR3 nucleotides: TGTGCCAGCTCACGAGGCCAGTATGAAAAACTGTTTTTT. Full variable domain (rest looked up from reference TRBV18 and TRBJ1-4): NAGVMQNPRHLVRRRGQEARLRCSPMKGHSHVYWYRQLPEEGLKFMVYLQKENIIDESGMPKERFSAEFPKEGPSILRIQQVVRGDSAAYFCASSRGQYEKLFFGSGTQLSVL.

Only one count was recorded for this clonotype. This chain connects TRBV5-1 to TRBJ2-3; D may be TRBD2 (6 bases). The V gene's germline CDR1 is SGHRS and CDR2 YFSETQ. This CDR3 comprises 15 residues. V was clipped by 0 bases and J by 2 bases, with 10 bases between them. CDR3 protein: CASSLVIADTDTQYF. The CDR3 coding sequence is TGCGCCAGCAGCTTGGTAATAGCGGACACAGATACGCAGTATTTT.

The rearrangement uses TRBV6-2 or TRBV6-3 and TRBJ2-5, with a tentative D call TRBD2 (6 bases). The V gene lost 2 bases and the J gene lost 11 bases, with 18 bases spanning the gap. In germline, CDR1 is MNHEY, CDR2 SVGEGT. The CDR3 length is 14 residues. The CDR3, as DNA: TGTGCCAGCAGTTACGGTAGCGGTCCCAAGGGTCAGTACTTC. Protein: CASSYGSGPKGQYF.

A few counts support this clonotype. The chain uses TRBV7-9 and TRBJ2-1; 12 nucleotides line up with TRBD2. Germline-derived CDR1 and CDR2 are SEHNR and FQNEAQ (reference sequence). V shed 5 bases and J 8 bases; nucleotides not matched to a gene: 7. The CDR3 sequence is 15 residues long. CDR3 coding DNA: TGTGCCAGCAGCCTCTCGGGACTAGCGGGCGATGAGCAGTTCTTC. This codes for CASSLSGLAGDEQFF. Full variable domain (outside the CDR3, taken from reference TRBV7-9 and TRBJ2-1): DTGVSQNPRHKITKRGQNVTFRCDPISEHNRLYWYRQTLGQGPEFLTYFQNEAQLEKSRLLSDRFSAERPKGSFSTLEIQRTEQGDSAMYLCASSLSGLAGDEQFFGPGTRLTVL.

The rearrangement joins TRBV20-1 to TRBJ2-3; D call uncertain. Germline CDR1 DFQATT, CDR2 SNEGSKA (reference sequence). Trimming pared 5 bases from V and 2 bases from J, leaving 8 bases between. The CDR3 extends over 12 amino acids. The DNA for the CDR3 is TGCAGTGCTCCTGACTCCACAGATACGCAGTATTTT. Amino acid sequence: CSAPDSTDTQYF.

The chain is built from TRBV5-1 and TRBJ2-5; no firm D call. Germline loops: CDR1 SGHRS, CDR2 YFSETQ. V dropped 0 bases and J dropped 4 bases, with 10 bases sitting between them. This CDR3 has 14 residues. CDR3 in DNA: TGCGCCAGCAGCTTGGCCTGGGCCGCAGAGACCCAGTACTTC. This encodes CASSLAWAAETQYF.

This clonotype was observed a handful of times. The V and J genes are TRBV20-1 and TRBJ1-3; perhaps TRBD1 as D (6 bases). CDR3 length: 14 amino acids. With 1 base removed from V and 2 bases from J, the gap between germline ends came to 9 bases. Per the germline V gene, CDR1 is DFQATT and CDR2 is SNEGSKA (reference sequence). This CDR3 is CSARVRGPGNTIYF. The CDR3 DNA is TGCAGTGCTAGAGTCAGGGGTCCTGGAAACACCATATATTTT.

This clonotype was counted at least ten times. V and J are TRBV9 and TRBJ2-1, with 13 bases that match TRBD2. The germline gives CDR1 SGDLS, CDR2 YYNGEE. Trimming removed 0 bases from V and 0 bases from J; junction bases left unmatched: 0. The CDR3 sequence is 17 residues long. The CDR3 loop is CASSVGTSGSSYNEQFF. The DNA of the CDR3 is TGTGCCAGCAGCGTAGGGACTAGCGGGAGCTCCTACAATGAGCAGTTCTTC.

This clonotype was observed a handful of times. This chain uses TRBV20-1 with TRBJ2-4; D uncertain. V was pared by 6 bases and J by 1 base, with 10 bases between. The CDR3 contains 13 residues. Germline CDR1 DFQATT, CDR2 SNEGSKA (reference sequence). The chain's CDR3 is CSAWDHAKNIQYF. CDR3 sequence (DNA): TGCAGTGCGTGGGATCACGCCAAAAACATTCAGTACTTC.

This rearrangement joins TRBV6-2 or TRBV6-3 to TRBJ1-4; the D is unclear. V lost 5 bases and J 3 bases, leaving 4 bases between the germline ends. Germline CDR1 MNHEY, CDR2 SVGEGT. The CDR3 is 12 residues long. The CDR3 protein is CASSEPNEKLFF. CDR3 sequence (DNA): TGTGCCAGCAGTGAGCCTAATGAAAAACTGTTTTTT.